This TCR beta chain was sequenced during a study of cytomegalovirus exposure and HLA in healthy donors. The PCR contained 60 Vbeta and 13 Jbeta primers. TCRdb's table, derived via immunoSEQ multiplex PCR, lists solely in-frame clones and lacks some. The table shows 150,000 to 200,000 clones, with approximately 78% occurring only once. V lost 5 bases to trimming and J lost 9 bases; unmatched junction nucleotides: 14. Germline CDR1 is SGHTA and CDR2 is FQGTGA. The CDR3 contains 17 residues. The sequence derives from a woman in her 50s in good health and CMV-seropositive. Sequenced: PBMCs. The rearrangement uses TRBV7-3 and TRBJ2-1; 12 nucleotides align to TRBD2. CDR3 sequence reads: CASSIPSLAGGPTEQFF. The CDR3 coding sequence is TGTGCCAGCAGCATACCCTCGCTAGCGGGGGGGCCTACTGAGCAGTTCTTC. The full variable domain, its missing parts supplied by reference TRBV7-3 and TRBJ2-1, is GAGVSQTPSNKVTEKGKYVELRCDPISGHTALYWYRQSLGQGPEFLIYFQGTGAADDSGLPNDRFFAVRPEGSVSTLKIQRTERGDSAVYLCASSIPSLAGGPTEQFFGPGTRLTVL.